Sequencing of this T cell receptor beta chain was carried out in a study of blood T cell repertoires in COVID-19. Study-wide context: Researchers got acute and convalescent COVID-19 samples from the United States, Italy and Spain. T cells, B-cell-depleted T cells, or PBMCs provided the cDNA or gDNA that served as material.

The CDR3 is 16 amino acids. J lost 8 bases, V lost 0 bases, and 9 bases had no gene match. The germline V gene has CDR1 SGHTA and CDR2 FQGNSA. Original processing methods: Reference gene primer amplification gave estimated nucleated cell counts. Repertoires were generated with immunoSEQ multiplex PCR, while TCRdb's copy carries only in-frame clones and drops some. The V and J calls and clone size are taken from that table; D and trimming were inferred from the DNA. Of 60,000 to 70,000 clones detected, approximately 84% appear once; the ten largest clones hold roughly 4.8%. The sequencing sample was made of peripheral blood. This clonotype originated in a woman in her fifties or sixties with acute or convalescent COVID-19. The V gene is TRBV7-2, the J gene TRBJ2-1, with 8 bases that match TRBD2. CDR3 protein: CASSLAPGLEIYEQFF. The CDR3 nucleotides are TGTGCCAGCAGCTTAGCGCCGGGACTAGAAATTTATGAGCAGTTCTTC.